This TCR beta chain was identified during a study of Ad26.COV2.S vaccination and SARS-CoV-2 variants. Germline CDR1 reads MNHNS; CDR2 reads SASEGT. This CDR3 contains 16 residues. The V gene lost 0 bases and the J gene lost 8 bases, with 18 bases spanning the gap. The treatment: about 20 received Ad26.COV2.S at low or high dose, single or two shots; a few received placebo; per-sample allocation not given. Sampling took place 63 days after the first vaccine or placebo injection. Profiled with immunoSEQ multiplex PCR; TCRdb holds only in-frame clones, not every one. The profile shows about 350,000 clones, about 88% of them singletons.

The sequencing here drew on peripheral blood, taken in a trial of Ad26.COV2.S vaccine versus placebo. The clonotype comes from a person aged 18-60 years who received the Ad26.COV2.S COVID-19 vaccine or a placebo. The chain joins TRBV6-1 to TRBJ2-3, with D possibly TRBD2 on 7 matching bases. Here the CDR3 reads CASSEAWGGPVGTQYF. CDR3 bases: TGTGCCAGCAGTGAAGCGTGGGGGGGGCCGGTAGGTACGCAGTATTTT.